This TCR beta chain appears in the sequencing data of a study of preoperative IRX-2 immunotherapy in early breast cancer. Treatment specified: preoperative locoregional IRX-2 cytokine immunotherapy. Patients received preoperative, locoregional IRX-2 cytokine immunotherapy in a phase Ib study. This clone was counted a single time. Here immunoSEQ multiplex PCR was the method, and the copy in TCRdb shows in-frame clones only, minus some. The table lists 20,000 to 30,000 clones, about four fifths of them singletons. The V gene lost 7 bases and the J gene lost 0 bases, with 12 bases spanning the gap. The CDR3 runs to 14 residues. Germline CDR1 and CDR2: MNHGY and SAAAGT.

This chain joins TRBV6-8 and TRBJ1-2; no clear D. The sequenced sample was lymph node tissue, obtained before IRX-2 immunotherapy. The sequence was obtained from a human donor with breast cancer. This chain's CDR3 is CASTRHRSNYGYTF. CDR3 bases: TGTGCCAGCACCAGACACAGATCTAACTATGGCTACACCTTC.